Following are 6 T cell receptor beta chains from one sample sequenced in a study of blood T cell repertoires in COVID-19. Profiled with immunoSEQ multiplex PCR; TCRdb holds only in-frame clones, not every one. In the table there are approximately 25,000 clones, 84% of which are singletons. Material for sequencing was peripheral blood. The receptors derive from a woman older than 75 with acute or convalescent COVID-19.

The rearrangement joins TRBV2 to TRBJ1-5, with 9 positions matching TRBD1. This CDR3 spans 15 amino acids. The germline CDR1 and CDR2 sequences are SNHLY and FYNNEI. V shed 5 bases, J shed 4 bases, and the junction held 6 bases outside the gene matches. The CDR3 spells CASSWDRDGNQPQHF. CDR3 in DNA: TGTGCCAGCAGTTGGGACAGGGATGGAAATCAGCCCCAGCATTTT.

J is TRBJ2-7 and V is TRBV28; 10 nucleotides agree with TRBD1. V was clipped by 4 bases and J by 3 bases; unmatched bases: 3. The CDR3 has 14 residues. Germline V gene data show CDR1 as MDHEN and CDR2 as SYDVKM. CDR3: CASSSGQGGYEQYF. The CDR3 nucleotides are TGTGCCAGCAGTTCTGGACAGGGGGGCTACGAGCAGTACTTC.

The rearrangement links TRBV5-1 to TRBJ2-3; D may be TRBD2 (6 bases). This CDR3 comprises 14 residues. Trimming removed 4 bases from V and 4 bases from J, with 13 bases in between. Germline CDR1 is SGHRS and CDR2 is YFSETQ. The CDR3, as DNA: TGCGCCAGCAGCCCCGTGGGGGGTGCAGATACGCAGTATTTT. Translated, it gives CASSPVGGADTQYF.

The chain is built from TRBV2 and TRBJ1-2, with D perhaps TRBD1 (6 bases). The CDR3 runs to 15 residues. Trimming removed 7 bases at V and 4 bases at J, with 19 bases between. The germline CDR1 and CDR2 sequences are SNHLY and FYNNEI. The CDR3 here is CASTQTVNRVYGYTF. CDR3 bases: TGTGCCAGCACCCAGACCGTAAACAGGGTCTATGGCTACACCTTC.

CDR3 nucleotides: TGTGCCAGCGCGATGCGGGGGAGGACCACTGAAGCTTTCTTT. It translates to CASAMRGRTTEAFF. The V gene is TRBV2, the J gene TRBJ1-1; D is possibly TRBD1 (5 bases). V lost 8 bases, J lost 4 bases, and 17 bases lay in between. Germline assignment: CDR1 SNHLY and CDR2 FYNNEI. The CDR3 loop spans 14 amino acids.

CDR3 in amino acids: CAITGGNTIYF. DNA of the CDR3: TGTGCCATCACGGGGGGAAACACCATATATTTT. V usage is TRBV10-3 and J usage is TRBJ1-3; D is unclear. The germline V and J ends were trimmed by 7 bases and 4 bases, with 5 bases remaining between them. Germline CDR1 reads ENHRY; CDR2 reads SYGVKD. The CDR3 has 11 residues.